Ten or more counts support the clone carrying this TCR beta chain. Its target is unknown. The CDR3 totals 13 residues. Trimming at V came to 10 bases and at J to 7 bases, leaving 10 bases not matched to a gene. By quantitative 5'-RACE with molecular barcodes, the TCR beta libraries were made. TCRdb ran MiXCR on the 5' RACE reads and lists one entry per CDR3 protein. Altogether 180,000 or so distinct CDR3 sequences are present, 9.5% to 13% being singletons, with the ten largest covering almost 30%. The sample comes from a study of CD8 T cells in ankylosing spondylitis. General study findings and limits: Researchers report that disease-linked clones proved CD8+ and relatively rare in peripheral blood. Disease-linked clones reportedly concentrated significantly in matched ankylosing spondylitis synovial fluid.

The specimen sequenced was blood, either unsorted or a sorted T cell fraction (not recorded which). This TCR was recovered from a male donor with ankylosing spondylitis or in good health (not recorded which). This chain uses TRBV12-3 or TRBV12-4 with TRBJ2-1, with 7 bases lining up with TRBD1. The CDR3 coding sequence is TGTGCCACCGCGATGAGACAGGGAAATGAGCAGTTCTTC. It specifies CATAMRQGNEQFF.